The 16 T cell receptor beta chains given below trace back to one sample, sequenced in a study of OX40 agonist ivuxolimab in advanced cancers. Sequenced by immunoSEQ multiplex PCR; TCRdb stores in-frame clones only, minus some. The table shows 75,000 to 95,000 clones, with 75% to 95% occurring only once. The sequenced sample was CD4+ or CD8+ T cells sorted from blood, obtained in a trial of the OX40 agonist ivuxolimab. The receptors originated from an adult with an advanced solid tumor such as melanoma, head and neck, liver or kidney cancer.

The gene calls are TRBV29-1 and TRBJ1-1; TRBD1 aligns across 7 bases. The V and J ends lost 7 bases and 0 bases, in that order; junction bases with no gene match: 14. CDR1 and CDR2 (germline): SQVTM, ANQGSEA. CDR3 length: 16 amino acids. The CDR3 nucleotides are TGCAGCGCGGGGGGGTACAGGGGCAAGATGAACACTGAAGCTTTCTTT. Its translation is CSAGGYRGKMNTEAFF.

A single count supports this clone. The V call is TRBV4-1, the J call TRBJ1-2; D is perhaps TRBD1 (6 bases). This CDR3 contains 15 residues. Germline V gives CDR1 MGHRA, CDR2 YSYEKL. V was cut by 0 bases and J by 8 bases, with 16 bases left in between. The CDR3 protein is CASSQDVGGAEGYTF. The CDR3 DNA sequence: TGCGCCAGCAGCCAAGATGTGGGGGGCGCGGAGGGCTACACCTTC.

The chain joins TRBV5-5 to TRBJ2-2; D call uncertain. The germline V gene encodes CDR1 SGHKS and CDR2 YYEKEE (reference sequence). The CDR3 contains 18 residues. V dropped 0 bases and J dropped 2 bases, with 17 bases sitting between them. The CDR3 DNA is TGTGCCAGCAGCTTGGTGGGAAACCAAAATATCAACACCGGGGAGCTGTTTTTT. Encoded protein: CASSLVGNQNINTGELFF.

The chain uses TRBV5-4 and TRBJ2-3, with 12 bases identical to TRBD1. The CDR3 consists of 14 residues. J lost 5 bases, V lost 10 bases, and 8 bases had no gene match. CDR1 SGHNT and CDR2 YYREEE come from the germline V gene (reference sequence). The CDR3 spells CASGGQGALDTQYF. Written as DNA, the CDR3 is TGTGCCTCCGGGGGACAGGGGGCTTTAGATACGCAGTATTTT.

This chain joins TRBV28 and TRBJ1-3; D gene uncertain. V gave up 7 bases and J gave up 4 bases, with 11 bases separating them. The CDR3 runs 13 residues. Germline values: CDR1 MDHEN, CDR2 SYDVKM. The CDR3 DNA sequence: TGTGCCAGCACCGAGGGAGGGGGAAACACCATATATTTT. It codes for CASTEGGGNTIYF.

The chain combines TRBV5-8 with TRBJ2-1; 7 bases map to TRBD2. CDR3 length equals 17 residues. Trimming cost V 3 bases and J 4 bases; bases outside gene matches: 13. Germline CDR1 and CDR2: SGHTS and YDEGEE. This CDR3 reads CASSWVLGASGYNEQFF. As DNA, the CDR3 is TGTGCCAGCAGCTGGGTTCTAGGGGCTAGCGGTTACAATGAGCAGTTCTTC.

The rearrangement links TRBV4-3 to TRBJ2-7; D gene unclear. Trimming removed 0 bases from V and 6 bases from J, with 12 bases in between. The germline V gene has CDR1 LGHNA and CDR2 YSLEER. The CDR3 runs 14 residues. Written as DNA, the CDR3 is TGCGCCAGCAGCCAAGATTGGCTGTTAAGCGAGCAGTACTTC. Translation: CASSQDWLLSEQYF.

The J gene is TRBJ2-1, the V gene TRBV28; 15 bases align to TRBD2. The J segment lost 0 bases and the V segment lost 10 bases, leaving 4 bases of the junction unmatched. Germline V gene data show CDR1 as MDHEN and CDR2 as SYDVKM. The CDR3 consists of 16 residues. CDR3 sequence (DNA): TGTGCCACCGGACTAGCGGGAGGGCCCTCCTACAATGAGCAGTTCTTC. Its protein product is CATGLAGGPSYNEQFF. The full variable domain, rest sourced from reference TRBV28 and TRBJ2-1, is DVKVTQSSRYLVKRTGEKVFLECVQDMDHENMFWYRQDPGLGLRLIYFSYDVKMKEKGDIPEGYSVSREKKERFSLILESASTNQTSMYLCATGLAGGPSYNEQFFGPGTRLTVL.

The chain joins TRBV12-1 to TRBJ1-1; TRBD1, the D gene given by the table, was not confirmed from the DNA. TRBV12-1 is assigned pseudogene status. The CDR3 covers 15 residues. The CDR3 coding sequence is TGTGCCAGCAGCTTTGGAACAGGGGGGAACACTGAAGCTTTCTTT. This gives the protein CASSFGTGGNTEAFF.

This sequence joins TRBV5-1 and TRBJ2-5; 9 bases agree with TRBD2. Trimming took 4 bases from V and 0 from J; bases not matched to a gene: 1. Germline V gives CDR1 SGHRS, CDR2 YFSETQ. This CDR3 is built from 14 residues. Here the CDR3 DNA reads TGCGCCAGCAGCAGCGGGAGGAACCAAGAGACCCAGTACTTC. Amino acid sequence: CASSSGRNQETQYF.

The chain couples TRBV29-1 to TRBJ2-5; possible D gene TRBD1, 6 bases. Germline loops: CDR1 SQVTM, CDR2 ANQGSEA. V was clipped by 3 bases and J by 5 bases, with 22 bases between them. The CDR3 runs to 16 residues. Written as DNA, the CDR3 is TGCAGCGTTGAGGGAATGGCAGGGGAGCCGTCGGAGACCCAGTACTTC. As protein: CSVEGMAGEPSETQYF.

The chain joins TRBV9 to TRBJ2-7; D assignment may be TRBD1 or TRBD2 (5 bases each). The CDR3 loop spans 15 amino acids. Germline loops: CDR1 SGDLS, CDR2 YYNGEE. V was cut by 0 bases and J by 0 bases, with 10 bases left in between. The DNA for the CDR3 is TGTGCCAGCAGCGTAGCTCGGGACCCCTCCTACGAGCAGTACTTC. Translation gives CASSVARDPSYEQYF.

This chain uses TRBV28 with TRBJ1-2, with D unresolved. Germline V gene lookup returns CDR1 MDHEN and CDR2 SYDVKM. Trimming left V 2 bases short and J 6 bases short, with 16 bases between. The CDR3 is 15 amino acids. The CDR3: CASSLLSGLLDGYTF. The CDR3, as DNA: TGTGCCAGCAGTTTACTTTCTGGCCTCTTGGATGGCTACACCTTC.

V and J are TRBV5-1 and TRBJ2-5; perhaps TRBD2 as D (6 bases). The CDR3 runs to 14 residues. Germline loops: CDR1 SGHRS, CDR2 YFSETQ. Trimming stripped 0 bases from V and 4 bases from J, with 10 bases between. The chain's CDR3 is CASSLGTGVETQYF. CDR3 DNA sequence: TGCGCCAGCAGCTTGGGGACGGGAGTAGAGACCCAGTACTTC.

The J gene is TRBJ1-2, the V gene TRBV28; D remains unclear. Trimming stripped 4 bases from V and 2 bases from J, with 11 bases between. Germline V gives CDR1 MDHEN, CDR2 SYDVKM. The CDR3 spans 14 residues. The CDR3, as DNA: TGTGCCAGCAGTTCCTTGGGTCCGAACTATGGCTACACCTTC. Translating it yields CASSSLGPNYGYTF.

The chain employs TRBV19 and TRBJ2-7; D is unclear. This CDR3 has 12 amino acids. Per germline, CDR1 LNHDA and CDR2 SQIVND (reference sequence). Between the trimmed V and J ends, which lost 6 bases and 6 bases, there was a span of 12 bases. This CDR3 reads CASRKPDGEQYF. CDR3 in DNA: TGTGCCAGTAGGAAGCCGGACGGCGAGCAGTACTTC.